One and the same sample provided the 16 T cell receptor beta chains below, sequenced in a study of T cells in tumors after PD-1 blockade. Libraries were prepared by immunoSEQ multiplex PCR; TCRdb keeps only in-frame clonotypes and omits some of them. The sample contains 13,000 to 15,000 clones, around 68% of which appear only once. The sequencing here drew on tumor tissue, taken after anti-PD-1 treatment. Source of these receptors: a human donor with cutaneous squamous cell carcinoma.

This sequence joins TRBV27 and TRBJ2-1; TRBD2 agrees at 8 bases. The CDR3 is 15 amino acids. V lost 8 bases and J lost 0; bases outside the gene matches: 6. Per the germline V gene, CDR1 is MNHEY and CDR2 is SMNVEV (reference sequence). This chain's CDR3 is CASQGTRSSYNEQFF. The CDR3 DNA follows: TGTGCCAGCCAGGGGACTAGGAGCTCCTACAATGAGCAGTTCTTC.

Only one count was recorded for this clone. This chain joins TRBV28 and TRBJ1-2; D remains ambiguous. Germline V lookup: CDR1 MDHEN, CDR2 SYDVKM. The germline V and J ends were trimmed by 6 bases and 6 bases, with 20 bases remaining between them. The CDR3 sequence is 15 residues long. Here the CDR3 DNA reads TGTGCCAGCAGCTCTAGCCCGTTTCATCGGGATGGCTACACCTTC. Its protein is CASSSSPFHRDGYTF.

Concerning this clone itself: Because the CDR3 is missing its conserved closing phenylalanine or tryptophan, this is likely a read error. The limits of the CDR3 on the DNA are not certain, so only TCRdb's listed CDR3 is given. The CDR3: CASSRLGPTYAA. The chain links TRBV21-1 to TRBJ2-3. TRBV21-1 is listed as a pseudogene. The CDR3 is 12 amino acids long, termini counted.

The chain carries TRBV18 and TRBJ2-5; D may be TRBD2 (5 bases). CDR3 size: 14 residues. The germline V and J ends were trimmed by 4 bases and 2 bases, with 11 bases remaining between them. The germline V gene encodes CDR1 KGHSH and CDR2 LQKENI. The CDR3 DNA follows: TGTGCCAGCTCACTCCCCGGGGTACAAGAGACCCAGTACTTC. It translates to CASSLPGVQETQYF.

The V and J genes are TRBV19 and TRBJ1-2; D is unresolved. CDR3 length equals 13 residues. Germline assignment: CDR1 LNHDA and CDR2 SQIVND (reference sequence). Between the trimmed V and J ends, which lost 4 bases and 5 bases, there was a span of 11 bases. The CDR3 sequence is CASSKEGLYGYTF. CDR3 sequence (DNA): TGTGCCAGTAGTAAAGAAGGGTTATATGGCTACACCTTC.

In this sample, this clone turned up a few times. The rearrangement links TRBV5-1 to TRBJ1-5; D gene uncertain. The CDR3 is 13 residues long. V was cut by 4 bases and J by 9 bases, with 14 bases left in between. CDR1 is SGHRS, CDR2 YFSETQ, per germline. CDR3 nucleotides: TGCGCCAGCAGCAGGACGGGGTCATGGCCCCAGCATTTT. The encoded protein is CASSRTGSWPQHF. Variable domain in full (rest from reference TRBV5-1 and TRBJ1-5): KAGVTQTPRYLIKTRGQQVTLSCSPISGHRSVSWYQQTPGQGLQFLFEYFSETQRNKGNFPGRFSGRQFSNSRSEMNVSTLELGDSALYLCASSRTGSWPQHFGDGTRLSIL.

This chain joins TRBV7-9 and TRBJ2-4; D is tentatively TRBD1 or TRBD2 (6 bases each). V dropped 7 bases and J dropped 7 bases, with 20 bases sitting between them. Germline V gene data show CDR1 as SEHNR and CDR2 as FQNEAQ (reference sequence). The CDR3 sequence is 15 residues long. The CDR3 region is CASTKGEWGANIQYF. CDR3 bases: TGTGCCAGCACCAAAGGGGAATGGGGGGCCAACATTCAGTACTTC.

The chain combines TRBV6-6 with TRBJ2-7; 9 positions agree with TRBD1. This CDR3 has 13 amino acids. J was trimmed by 6 bases and V by 10 bases; bases with no gene match: 10. Germline values: CDR1 MNHNY, CDR2 SVGAGI (reference sequence). The CDR3 region is CATERQGVSEQYF. The CDR3 bases are TGTGCCACCGAGCGACAGGGGGTCTCCGAGCAGTACTTC.

The genes are TRBV2 and TRBJ1-6; no reliable D call. Germline loops: CDR1 SNHLY, CDR2 FYNNEI. The ends were cut back, 8 bases at V and 0 bases at J, with 17 bases in the middle. The CDR3 spans 17 residues. CDR3 in DNA: TGTGCCAGCCGGAACGCGCTAATGAGCTCCTATAATTCACCCCTCCACTTT. It codes for CASRNALMSSYNSPLHF.

This clone was picked up a small number of times. The chain employs TRBV5-1 and TRBJ2-7; D is ambiguous. Trimming shortened V by 4 bases and J by 6 bases, and 23 bases separated the two germline ends. CDR1 is SGHRS and CDR2 is YFSETQ in the germline V gene. This CDR3 has 16 residues. CDR3 residues: CASSTREDQPAREQYF. DNA for the CDR3: TGCGCCAGCAGCACGCGAGAGGACCAGCCGGCGCGCGAGCAGTACTTC.

The chain uses TRBV5-1 and TRBJ2-7; TRBD1 is a possible D gene (5 bases). Per the germline V gene, CDR1 is SGHRS and CDR2 is YFSETQ. This CDR3 is built from 15 residues. Deletions cut 0 bases from V and 2 bases from J, with 12 bases between. The CDR3 loop reads CASSLEQGRAYEQYF. DNA for the CDR3: TGCGCCAGCAGCTTGGAGCAGGGCCGAGCCTACGAGCAGTACTTC. The full variable domain, its missing parts supplied by reference TRBV5-1 and TRBJ2-7, is KAGVTQTPRYLIKTRGQQVTLSCSPISGHRSVSWYQQTPGQGLQFLFEYFSETQRNKGNFPGRFSGRQFSNSRSEMNVSTLELGDSALYLCASSLEQGRAYEQYFGPGTRLTVT.

The chain employs TRBV19 and TRBJ2-3; TRBD1 matches 7 bases. Per germline, CDR1 LNHDA and CDR2 SQIVND (reference sequence). This CDR3 is built from 16 residues. The J segment lost 4 bases and the V segment lost 6 bases, leaving 13 bases of the junction unmatched. This CDR3 is CASSPQWGRGSDTQYF. Here the CDR3 DNA reads TGTGCCAGTAGCCCTCAATGGGGCAGGGGGTCAGATACGCAGTATTTT.

The chain uses TRBV30 and TRBJ2-5; D uncertain. V was trimmed by 0 bases and J by 3 bases, leaving 8 bases between them. Germline V gene sequence: CDR1 GTSNPN, CDR2 SVGIG (reference sequence). CDR3 length equals 13 residues. CDR3 DNA: TGTGCCTGGAGTGTACTCGTAAAAGAGACCCAGTACTTC. It encodes CAWSVLVKETQYF.

V is TRBV29-1 and J is TRBJ2-3, with 10 positions matching TRBD2. Per the germline V gene, CDR1 is SQVTM and CDR2 is ANQGSEA. The CDR3 has 13 residues. V gave up 4 bases and J gave up 6 bases; unmatched junction bases: 4. The chain's CDR3 is CSVASGGGDTQYF. CDR3 nucleotide sequence: TGCAGCGTTGCTAGCGGGGGTGGGGATACGCAGTATTTT.

This clone was detected only a few times. The rearrangement uses TRBV7-8 and TRBJ2-5; D is undetermined. The CDR3 contains 13 residues. Germline lookup yields CDR1 SGHVS and CDR2 FQNEAQ. The V and J ends lost 0 bases and 7 bases respectively, with 9 bases between them. CDR3 amino acids: CASSLAFLGTQYF. As DNA, the CDR3 is TGTGCCAGCAGCTTAGCGTTTTTGGGGACCCAGTACTTC. The whole variable domain, remainder taken from reference TRBV7-8 and TRBJ2-5, is GAGVSQSPRYKVAKRGQDVALRCDPISGHVSLFWYQQALGQGPEFLTYFQNEAQLDKSGLPSDRFFAERPEGSVSTLKIQRTQQEDSAVYLCASSLAFLGTQYFGPGTRLLVL.

J is TRBJ2-1 and V is TRBV5-1; D uncertain. This CDR3 contains 14 residues. V was pared by 0 bases and J by 4 bases, with 8 bases between. Germline V gives CDR1 SGHRS, CDR2 YFSETQ. As DNA, the CDR3 is TGCGCCAGCAGCTTGGAACTCGAGTACAATGAGCAGTTCTTC. Translation: CASSLELEYNEQFF. Looking up the rest from reference TRBV5-1 and TRBJ2-1 gives the full variable domain: KAGVTQTPRYLIKTRGQQVTLSCSPISGHRSVSWYQQTPGQGLQFLFEYFSETQRNKGNFPGRFSGRQFSNSRSEMNVSTLELGDSALYLCASSLELEYNEQFFGPGTRLTVL.